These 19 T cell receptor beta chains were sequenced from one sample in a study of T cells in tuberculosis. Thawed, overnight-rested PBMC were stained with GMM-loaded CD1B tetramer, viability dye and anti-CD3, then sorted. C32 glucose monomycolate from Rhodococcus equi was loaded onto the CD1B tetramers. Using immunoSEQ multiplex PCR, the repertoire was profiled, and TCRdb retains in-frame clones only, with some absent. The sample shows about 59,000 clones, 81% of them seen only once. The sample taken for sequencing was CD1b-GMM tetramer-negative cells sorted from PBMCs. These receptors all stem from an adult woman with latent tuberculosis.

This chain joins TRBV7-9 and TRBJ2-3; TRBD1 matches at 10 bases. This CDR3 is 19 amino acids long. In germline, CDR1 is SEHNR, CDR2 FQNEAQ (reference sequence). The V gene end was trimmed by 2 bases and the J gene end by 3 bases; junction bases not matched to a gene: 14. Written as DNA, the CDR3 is TGTGCCAGCAGCTTAACGGTCTCGGGGCTGGACAGGGGGACAGATACGCAGTATTTT. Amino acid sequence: CASSLTVSGLDRGTDTQYF.

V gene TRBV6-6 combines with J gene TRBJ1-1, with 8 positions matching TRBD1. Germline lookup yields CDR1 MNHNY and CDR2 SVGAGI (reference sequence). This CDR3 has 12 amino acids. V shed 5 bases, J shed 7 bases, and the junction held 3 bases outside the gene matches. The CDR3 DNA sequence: TGTGCCAGCAGTACCGGACAGGGTGAAGCTTTCTTT. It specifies CASSTGQGEAFF.

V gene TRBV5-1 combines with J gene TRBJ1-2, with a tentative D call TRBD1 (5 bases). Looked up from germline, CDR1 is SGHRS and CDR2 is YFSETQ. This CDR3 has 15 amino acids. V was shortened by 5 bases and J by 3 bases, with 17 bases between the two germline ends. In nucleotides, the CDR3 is TGCGCCAGCAGGTTAGGGGCGGTGGGTGACTATGGCTACACCTTC. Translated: CASRLGAVGDYGYTF.

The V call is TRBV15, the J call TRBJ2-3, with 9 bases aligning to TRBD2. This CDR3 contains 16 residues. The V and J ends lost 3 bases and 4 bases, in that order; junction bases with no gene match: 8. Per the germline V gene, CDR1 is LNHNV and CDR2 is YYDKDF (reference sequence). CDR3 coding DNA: TGTGCCACCAGCAGGGAAGTAGCGGGAGCCGCAGATACGCAGTATTTT. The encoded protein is CATSREVAGAADTQYF.

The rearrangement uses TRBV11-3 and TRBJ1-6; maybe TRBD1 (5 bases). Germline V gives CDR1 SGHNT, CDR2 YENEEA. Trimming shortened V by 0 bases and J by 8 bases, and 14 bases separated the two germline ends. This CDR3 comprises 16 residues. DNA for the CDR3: TGTGCCAGCAGCTTAGAACTCCAGGGTGAAGATTCACCCCTCCACTTT. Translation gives CASSLELQGEDSPLHF.

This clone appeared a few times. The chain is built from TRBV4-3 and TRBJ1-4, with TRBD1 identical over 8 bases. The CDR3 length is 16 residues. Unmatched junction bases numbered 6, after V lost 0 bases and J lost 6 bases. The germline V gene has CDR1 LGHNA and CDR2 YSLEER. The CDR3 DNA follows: TGCGCCAGCAGCCAAGATTTAGGGACAGGCTATGAAAAACTGTTTTTT. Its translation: CASSQDLGTGYEKLFF.

CDR3 sequence reads: CAWSRRGYGYTF. CDR3 bases: TGTGCCTGGAGCAGGAGGGGCTATGGCTACACCTTC. The chain has TRBV30 and TRBJ1-2; TRBD1 is a possible D gene (5 bases). Per the germline V gene, CDR1 is GTSNPN and CDR2 is SVGIG (reference sequence). This CDR3 region has 12 residues. V lost 3 bases and J lost 4, with 9 bases in between.

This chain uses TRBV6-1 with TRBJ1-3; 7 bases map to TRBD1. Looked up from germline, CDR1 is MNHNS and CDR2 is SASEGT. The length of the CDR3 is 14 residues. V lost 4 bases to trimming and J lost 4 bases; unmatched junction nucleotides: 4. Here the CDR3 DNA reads TGTGCCAGCAGTGTTGACAGGGTCGGAAACACCATATATTTT. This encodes CASSVDRVGNTIYF.

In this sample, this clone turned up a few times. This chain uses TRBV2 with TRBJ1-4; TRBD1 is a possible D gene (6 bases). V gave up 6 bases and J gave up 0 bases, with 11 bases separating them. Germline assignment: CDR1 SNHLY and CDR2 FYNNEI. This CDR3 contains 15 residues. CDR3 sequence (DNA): TGTGCCAGCAGGAGGGGGTTTGCAACTAATGAAAAACTGTTTTTT. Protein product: CASRRGFATNEKLFF.

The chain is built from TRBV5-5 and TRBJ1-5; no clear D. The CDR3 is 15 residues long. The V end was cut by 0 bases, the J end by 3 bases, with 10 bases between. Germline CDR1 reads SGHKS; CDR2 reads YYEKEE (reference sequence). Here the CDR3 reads CASSLDAGFNQPQHF. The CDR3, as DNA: TGTGCCAGCAGCTTGGATGCAGGATTCAATCAGCCCCAGCATTTT.

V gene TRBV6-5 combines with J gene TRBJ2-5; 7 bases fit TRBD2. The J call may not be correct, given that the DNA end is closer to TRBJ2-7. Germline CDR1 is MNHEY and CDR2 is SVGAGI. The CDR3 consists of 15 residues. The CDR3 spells CASSPGLEATYEQYF. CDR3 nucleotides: TGTGCCAGCAGCCCTGGACTAGAGGCTACCTACGAGCAGTACTTC.

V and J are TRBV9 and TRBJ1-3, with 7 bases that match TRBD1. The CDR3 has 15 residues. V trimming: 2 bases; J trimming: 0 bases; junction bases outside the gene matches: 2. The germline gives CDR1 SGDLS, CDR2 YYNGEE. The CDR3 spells CASSVGTDSGNTIYF. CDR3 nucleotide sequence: TGTGCCAGCAGCGTCGGGACAGACTCTGGAAACACCATATATTTT.

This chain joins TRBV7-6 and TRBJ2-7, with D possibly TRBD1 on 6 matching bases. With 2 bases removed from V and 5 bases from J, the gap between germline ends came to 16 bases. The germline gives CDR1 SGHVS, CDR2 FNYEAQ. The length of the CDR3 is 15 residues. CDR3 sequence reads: CASSLSEGRGDEQYF. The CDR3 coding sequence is TGTGCCAGCAGCTTATCAGAAGGCAGGGGAGACGAGCAGTACTTC.

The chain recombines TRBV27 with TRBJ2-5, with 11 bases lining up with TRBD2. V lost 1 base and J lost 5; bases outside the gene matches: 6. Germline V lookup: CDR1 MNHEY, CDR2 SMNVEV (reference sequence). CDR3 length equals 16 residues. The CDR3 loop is CASSLLAGGPEETQYF. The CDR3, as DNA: TGTGCCAGCAGTTTATTAGCGGGAGGGCCGGAGGAGACCCAGTACTTC.

The CDR3 protein is CASSPTGIINEQFF. The CDR3 coding sequence is TGCGCCAGCAGCCCGACAGGGATCATCAATGAGCAGTTCTTC. The rearrangement links TRBV5-1 to TRBJ2-1; 7 bases map to TRBD1. The V gene end was trimmed by 4 bases and the J gene end by 6 bases; junction bases not matched to a gene: 7. In germline, CDR1 is SGHRS, CDR2 YFSETQ. The CDR3 totals 14 residues.

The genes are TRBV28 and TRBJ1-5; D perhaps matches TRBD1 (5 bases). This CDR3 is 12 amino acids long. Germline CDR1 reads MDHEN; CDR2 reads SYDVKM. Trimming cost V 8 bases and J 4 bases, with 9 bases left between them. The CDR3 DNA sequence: TGTGCCAGCTCGGGACTTAATCAGCCCCAGCATTTT. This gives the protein CASSGLNQPQHF. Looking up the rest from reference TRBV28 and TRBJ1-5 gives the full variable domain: DVKVTQSSRYLVKRTGEKVFLECVQDMDHENMFWYRQDPGLGLRLIYFSYDVKMKEKGDIPEGYSVSREKKERFSLILESASTNQTSMYLCASSGLNQPQHFGDGTRLSIL.

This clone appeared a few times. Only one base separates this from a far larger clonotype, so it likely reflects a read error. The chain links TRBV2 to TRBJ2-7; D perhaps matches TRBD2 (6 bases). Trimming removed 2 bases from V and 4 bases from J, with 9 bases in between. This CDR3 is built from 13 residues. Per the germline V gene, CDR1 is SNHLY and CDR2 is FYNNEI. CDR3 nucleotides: TGTGCCAGCAGTGAATATGGAGGGTACGAGCAGTACTTC. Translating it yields CASSEYGGYEQYF.

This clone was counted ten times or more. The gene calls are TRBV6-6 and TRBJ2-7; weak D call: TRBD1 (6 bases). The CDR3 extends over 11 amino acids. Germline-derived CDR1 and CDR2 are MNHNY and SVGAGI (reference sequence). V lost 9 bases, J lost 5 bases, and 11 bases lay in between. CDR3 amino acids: CASLWGHEQYF. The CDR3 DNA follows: TGTGCCAGTCTTTGGGGGCACGAGCAGTACTTC.

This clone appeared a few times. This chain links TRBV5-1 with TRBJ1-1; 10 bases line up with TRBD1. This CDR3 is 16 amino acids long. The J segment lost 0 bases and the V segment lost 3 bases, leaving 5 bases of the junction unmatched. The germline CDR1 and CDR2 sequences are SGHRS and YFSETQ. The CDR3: CASSSGQGVLNTEAFF. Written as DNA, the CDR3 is TGCGCCAGCAGCTCTGGACAGGGGGTATTGAACACTGAAGCTTTCTTT.